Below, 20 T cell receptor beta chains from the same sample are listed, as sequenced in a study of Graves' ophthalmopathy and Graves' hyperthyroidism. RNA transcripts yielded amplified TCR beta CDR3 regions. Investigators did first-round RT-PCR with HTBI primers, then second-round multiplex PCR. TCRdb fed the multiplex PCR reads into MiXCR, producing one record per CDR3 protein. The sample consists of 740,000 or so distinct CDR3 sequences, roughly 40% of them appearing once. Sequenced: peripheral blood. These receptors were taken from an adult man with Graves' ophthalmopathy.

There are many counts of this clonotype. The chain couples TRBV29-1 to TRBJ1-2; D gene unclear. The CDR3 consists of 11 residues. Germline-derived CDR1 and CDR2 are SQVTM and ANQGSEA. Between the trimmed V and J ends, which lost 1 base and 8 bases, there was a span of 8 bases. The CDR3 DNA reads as TGCAGCGTTGAAGTTCAGGTCGGCTACACCTTC. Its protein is CSVEVQVGYTF.

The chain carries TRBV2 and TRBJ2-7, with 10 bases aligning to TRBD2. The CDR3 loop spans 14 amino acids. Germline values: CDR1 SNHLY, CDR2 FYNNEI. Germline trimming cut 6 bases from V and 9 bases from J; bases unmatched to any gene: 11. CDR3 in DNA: TGTGCCAGCAGCTTAGCATTAGCGGGAGGAGTGCAGTACTTC. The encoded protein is CASSLALAGGVQYF.

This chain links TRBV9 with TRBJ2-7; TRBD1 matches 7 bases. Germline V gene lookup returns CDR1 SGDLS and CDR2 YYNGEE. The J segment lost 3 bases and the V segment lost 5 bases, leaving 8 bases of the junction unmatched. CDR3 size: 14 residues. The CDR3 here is CASSGRQGHYEQYF. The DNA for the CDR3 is TGTGCCAGCAGTGGGCGACAGGGACACTACGAGCAGTACTTC. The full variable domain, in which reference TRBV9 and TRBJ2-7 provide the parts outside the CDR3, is DSGVTQTPKHLITATGQRVTLRCSPRSGDLSVYWYQQSLDQGLQFLIQYYNGEERAKGNILERFSAQQFPDLHSELNLSSLELGDSALYFCASSGRQGHYEQYFGPGTRLTVT.

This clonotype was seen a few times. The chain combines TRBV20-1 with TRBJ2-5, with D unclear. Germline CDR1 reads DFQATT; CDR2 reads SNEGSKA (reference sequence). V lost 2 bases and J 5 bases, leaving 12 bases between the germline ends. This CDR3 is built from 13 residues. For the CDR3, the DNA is TGCAGTGCTAGAAAGCCCAGAGCGGAGACCCAGTACTTC. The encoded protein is CSARKPRAETQYF.

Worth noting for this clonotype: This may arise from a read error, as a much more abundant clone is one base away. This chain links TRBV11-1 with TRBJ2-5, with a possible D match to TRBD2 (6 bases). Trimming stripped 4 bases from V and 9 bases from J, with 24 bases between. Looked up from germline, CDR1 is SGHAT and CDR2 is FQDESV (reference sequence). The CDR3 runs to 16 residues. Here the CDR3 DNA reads TGTGCCAGCAGCTCCCCGGCGGACCGGGTTGGAGGGTCCCAGTACTTC. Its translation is CASSSPADRVGGSQYF.

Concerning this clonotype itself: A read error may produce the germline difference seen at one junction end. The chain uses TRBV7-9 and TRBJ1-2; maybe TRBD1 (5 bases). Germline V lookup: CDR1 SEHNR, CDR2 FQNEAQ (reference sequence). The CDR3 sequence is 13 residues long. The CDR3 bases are TGCGCCAGCAGCCACACACGCGGGGACGGCTACACCTTC. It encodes CASSHTRGDGYTF.

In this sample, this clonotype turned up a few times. For the CDR3, the DNA is TGTGCCAGCAGCCAAGACTTTGACAAGAACTATGGCTACACCTTC. It encodes CASSQDFDKNYGYTF. The V call is TRBV14, the J call TRBJ1-2, with D uncertain. The CDR3 has 15 amino acids. V was pared by 0 bases and J by 2 bases, with 10 bases between. CDR1 SGHDN and CDR2 FVKESK come from the germline V gene.

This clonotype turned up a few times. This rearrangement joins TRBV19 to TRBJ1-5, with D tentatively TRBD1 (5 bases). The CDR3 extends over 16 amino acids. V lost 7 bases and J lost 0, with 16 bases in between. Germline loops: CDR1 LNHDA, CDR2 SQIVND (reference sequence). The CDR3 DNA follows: TGTGCCAGTACCGGGACGGGGGGGTATAGCAATCAGCCCCAGCATTTT. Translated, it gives CASTGTGGYSNQPQHF.

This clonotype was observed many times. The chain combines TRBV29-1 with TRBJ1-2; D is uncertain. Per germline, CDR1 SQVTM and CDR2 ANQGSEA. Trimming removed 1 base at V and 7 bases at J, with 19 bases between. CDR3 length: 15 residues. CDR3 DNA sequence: TGCAGCGTTGAAGGAGGACCCGGGAACTCCGGTGGCTACACCTTC. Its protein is CSVEGGPGNSGGYTF.

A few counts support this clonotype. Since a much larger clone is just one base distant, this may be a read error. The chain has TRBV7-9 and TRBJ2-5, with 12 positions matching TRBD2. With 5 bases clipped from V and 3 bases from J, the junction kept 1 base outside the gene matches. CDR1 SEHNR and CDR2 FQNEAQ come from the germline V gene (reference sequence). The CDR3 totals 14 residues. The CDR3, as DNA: TGTGCCAGCAGCAGGACTAGCGGGGAAGAGACCCAGTACTTC. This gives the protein CASSRTSGEETQYF.

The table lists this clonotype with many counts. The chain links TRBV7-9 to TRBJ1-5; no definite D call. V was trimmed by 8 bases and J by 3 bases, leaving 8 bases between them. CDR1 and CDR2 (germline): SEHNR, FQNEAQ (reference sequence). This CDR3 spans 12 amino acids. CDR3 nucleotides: TGTGCCAGCTCAAGGGTCAATCAGCCCCAGCATTTT. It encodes CASSRVNQPQHF. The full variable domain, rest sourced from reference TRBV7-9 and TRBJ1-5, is DTGVSQNPRHKITKRGQNVTFRCDPISEHNRLYWYRQTLGQGPEFLTYFQNEAQLEKSRLLSDRFSAERPKGSFSTLEIQRTEQGDSAMYLCASSRVNQPQHFGDGTRLSIL.

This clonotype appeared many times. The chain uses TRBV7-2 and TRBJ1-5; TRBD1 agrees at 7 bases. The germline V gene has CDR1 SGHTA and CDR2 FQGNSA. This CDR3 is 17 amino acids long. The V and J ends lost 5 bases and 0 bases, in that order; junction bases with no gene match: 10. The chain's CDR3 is CASSRAGGIHSNQPQHF. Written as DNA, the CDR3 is TGTGCCAGCAGCAGGGCAGGGGGTATTCATAGCAATCAGCCCCAGCATTTT.

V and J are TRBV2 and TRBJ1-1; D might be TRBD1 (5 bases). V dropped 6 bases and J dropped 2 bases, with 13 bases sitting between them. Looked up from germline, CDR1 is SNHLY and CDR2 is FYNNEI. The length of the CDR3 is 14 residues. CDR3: CASSGAGANTEAFF. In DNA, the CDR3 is TGTGCCAGCAGCGGCGCTGGGGCAAACACTGAAGCTTTCTTT.

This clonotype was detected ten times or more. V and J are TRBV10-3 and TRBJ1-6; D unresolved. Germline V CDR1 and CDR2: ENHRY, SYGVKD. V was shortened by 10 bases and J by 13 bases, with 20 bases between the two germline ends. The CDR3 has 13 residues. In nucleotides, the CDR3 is TGTGCCACCCTGGAACAATTATTATTTCCCCTCCACTTT. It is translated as CATLEQLLFPLHF.

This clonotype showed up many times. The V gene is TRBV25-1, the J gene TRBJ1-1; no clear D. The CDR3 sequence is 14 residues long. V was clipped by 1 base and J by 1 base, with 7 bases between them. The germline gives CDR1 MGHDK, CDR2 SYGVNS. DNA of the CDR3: TGTGCCAGCAGTGAATTCAAAGGGAACACTGAAGCTTTCTTT. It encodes CASSEFKGNTEAFF.

As DNA, the CDR3 is TGTGCCAGCAGTTACGGACTAGGAGCTAAGACCCAGTACTTC. Residues: CASSYGLGAKTQYF. This chain links TRBV6-2 or TRBV6-3 with TRBJ2-5; 7 bases map to TRBD2. V was pared by 2 bases and J by 6 bases, with 6 bases of the junction left unmatched. Germline V lookup: CDR1 MNHEY, CDR2 SVGEGT. The CDR3 is 14 residues long.

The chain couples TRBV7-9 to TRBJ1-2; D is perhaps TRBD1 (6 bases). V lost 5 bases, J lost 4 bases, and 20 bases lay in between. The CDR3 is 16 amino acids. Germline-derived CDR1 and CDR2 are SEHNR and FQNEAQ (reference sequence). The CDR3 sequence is CASSLDRGARSYGYTF. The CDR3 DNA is TGTGCCAGCAGCCTTGATCGGGGGGCGAGGAGCTATGGCTACACCTTC.

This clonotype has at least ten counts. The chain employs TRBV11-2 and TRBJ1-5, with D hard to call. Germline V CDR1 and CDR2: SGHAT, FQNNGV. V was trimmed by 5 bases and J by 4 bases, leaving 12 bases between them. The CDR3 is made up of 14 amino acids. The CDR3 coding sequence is TGTGCCAGCAGCCCCTCAGGTCGGAATCAGCCCCAGCATTTT. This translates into CASSPSGRNQPQHF.

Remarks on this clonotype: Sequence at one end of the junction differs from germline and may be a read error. CDR3 sequence: CASSSSGTGSNQPQHF. The CDR3 nucleotides read TGTGCCAGCAGTTCCTCCGGGACAGGTAGCAATCAGCCCCAGCATTTT. The gene calls are TRBV10-3 and TRBJ1-5, with TRBD1 matching over 8 bases. Germline V gene lookup returns CDR1 ENHRY and CDR2 SYGVKD. This CDR3 has 16 residues.

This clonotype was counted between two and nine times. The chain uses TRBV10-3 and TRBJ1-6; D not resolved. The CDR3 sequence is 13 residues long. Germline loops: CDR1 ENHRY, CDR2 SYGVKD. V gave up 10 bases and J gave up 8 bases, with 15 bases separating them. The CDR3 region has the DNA TGTGCCAGCCACGGGCAGTTGCATTCACCCCTCCACTTT. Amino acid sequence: CASHGQLHSPLHF.